The 32 T cell receptor beta chains reported below all come from one sample, sequenced in a study of neurological immune-mediated disorders. TCRdb re-analysed the 5' RACE reads in MiXCR, keeping a single row per CDR3 protein. The sample contains tens of thousands of distinct CDR3 sequences, 4% to 6% of which appear only once. Specimen: PBMCs. Source of these receptors: a woman aged 25 to 39 with multiple sclerosis.

The sample holds a few counts of this clonotype. The V and J genes are TRBV5-8 and TRBJ2-7; D ambiguous. In germline, CDR1 is SGHTS, CDR2 YDEGEE. This CDR3 is built from 9 residues. Deletions cut 8 bases from V and 5 bases from J, with 5 bases between. CDR3 residues: CASGHEQYF. The CDR3 DNA follows: TGTGCCAGTGGTCACGAGCAGTACTTC.

This clonotype was observed at least ten times. V gene TRBV15 combines with J gene TRBJ2-1; D remains unclear. The germline V and J ends were trimmed by 1 base and 7 bases, with 11 bases remaining between them. This CDR3 has 14 amino acids. Per the germline V gene, CDR1 is LNHNV and CDR2 is YYDKDF (reference sequence). CDR3 bases: TGTGCCACCAGCAGAGTAAGCACTTTAAATGAGCAGTTCTTC. It encodes CATSRVSTLNEQFF.

About this clonotype: Lacking the conserved final phenylalanine or tryptophan, this CDR3 likely reflects a read error. V is TRBV20-1 and J is TRBJ2-4; 7 nucleotides agree with TRBD2. With V trimmed by 6 bases and J by 0 bases, 5 bases remained unmatched. From germline, CDR1 is DFQATT and CDR2 SNEGSKA (reference sequence). The CDR3 spans 14 residues. CDR3 bases: TGCAGTGCAAGCTTAGCGGGAGCCAAAAACATTCAGTACAAC. Protein sequence: CSASLAGAKNIQYN.

The table lists this clonotype with a few counts. CDR3 nucleotides: TGTGCCAGCAGCGACATCGGACGGATCTACAATGAGCAGTTCTTC. This encodes CASSDIGRIYNEQFF. This chain connects TRBV3-1 to TRBJ2-1; D gene uncertain. The CDR3 spans 15 residues. The ends were cut back, 5 bases at V and 3 bases at J, with 14 bases in the middle. CDR1 LGHDT and CDR2 YNNKEL come from the germline V gene (reference sequence).

This clonotype was seen many times. V and J are TRBV20-1 and TRBJ2-5; tentatively, D is TRBD1 (5 bases). V lost 3 bases and J lost 1, with 18 bases in between. Germline CDR1 is DFQATT and CDR2 is SNEGSKA (reference sequence). The CDR3 covers 16 residues. CDR3 nucleotides: TGCAGTGCTAGTAAGGGGCATGGGTCTGCCCAAGAGACCCAGTACTTC. Protein sequence: CSASKGHGSAQETQYF.

This clonotype was counted at least ten times. The chain has TRBV5-6 and TRBJ2-7; 9 nucleotides match TRBD2. CDR1 SGHDT and CDR2 YYEEEE come from the germline V gene. J gave up 3 bases and V 4 bases, and 2 bases lay outside the gene matches. The CDR3 is made up of 13 amino acids. CDR3 loop: CASSLAGLYEQYF. DNA of the CDR3: TGTGCCAGCAGCCTAGCGGGGCTCTACGAGCAGTACTTC.

This chain uses TRBV20-1 with TRBJ2-5, with D unresolved. The germline V gene encodes CDR1 DFQATT and CDR2 SNEGSKA (reference sequence). V was clipped by 1 base and J by 1 base, with 16 bases between them. There are 16 residues in the CDR3. DNA for the CDR3: TGCAGTGCTAGAGGGGATAGCAGGACCTTCCAAGAGACCCAGTACTTC. Translating it yields CSARGDSRTFQETQYF.

In its sample, this clonotype was seen many times. The chain carries TRBV7-3 and TRBJ1-2; no firm D call. The CDR3 consists of 15 residues. CDR1 is SGHTA, CDR2 FQGTGA, per germline. V was cut by 5 bases and J by 1 base, with 14 bases left in between. As DNA, the CDR3 is TGTGCCAGCAGCCTCGAGGGAGACTTTAACTATGGCTACACCTTC. Encoded protein: CASSLEGDFNYGYTF.

This clonotype was recorded many times. The rearrangement uses TRBV6-5 and TRBJ2-5; 7 bases are a match to TRBD2. The CDR3 is 13 amino acids. V trimming: 9 bases; J trimming: 4 bases; junction bases outside the gene matches: 8. Germline V gene sequence: CDR1 MNHEY, CDR2 SVGAGI. The CDR3 loop reads CASWAGAGETQYF. The CDR3 DNA sequence: TGTGCCAGTTGGGCGGGAGCGGGAGAGACCCAGTACTTC.

This chain joins TRBV6-5 and TRBJ2-7; TRBD2 agrees at 10 bases. The CDR3 spans 14 residues. Trimming at V came to 3 bases and at J to 4 bases, leaving 3 bases not matched to a gene. The germline gives CDR1 MNHEY, CDR2 SVGAGI. The CDR3, as DNA: TGTGCCAGCAGTTATCAGCGGGAGGGTTACGAGCAGTACTTC. Amino acids: CASSYQREGYEQYF.

The sample holds many counts of this clonotype. V usage is TRBV15 and J usage is TRBJ1-3, with D unclear. The CDR3 sequence is 14 residues long. Germline V gives CDR1 LNHNV, CDR2 YYDKDF (reference sequence). Trimming shortened V by 1 base and J by 3 bases, and 7 bases separated the two germline ends. The CDR3: CATSRVSFGNTIYF. The CDR3 DNA reads TGTGCCACCAGCAGAGTCAGCTTTGGAAACACCATATATTTT.

This clonotype has at least ten counts. The rearrangement joins TRBV20-1 to TRBJ2-7, with D tentatively TRBD2 (6 bases). CDR1 DFQATT and CDR2 SNEGSKA come from the germline V gene (reference sequence). Trimming took 3 bases from V and 2 from J, leaving 14 bases between them. CDR3 size: 14 residues. The CDR3 nucleotides read TGCAGTGCTAGCGGGGGTGGTTACACCTACGAGCAGTACTTC. Translation gives CSASGGGYTYEQYF.

This clonotype appeared many times. The chain joins TRBV5-1 to TRBJ2-5; D is possibly TRBD1 (6 bases). CDR1 is SGHRS, CDR2 YFSETQ, per germline. V shed 4 bases and J shed 2 bases, with 12 bases lying between them. The CDR3 extends over 14 amino acids. The CDR3 DNA follows: TGCGCCAGCAGCCCTGGACAGCTTCAAGAGACCCAGTACTTC. This sequence encodes CASSPGQLQETQYF.

This clonotype has a count of ten or more. The chain has TRBV5-1 and TRBJ2-3; 8 nucleotides line up with TRBD2. The CDR3 contains 16 residues. The junction had 10 bases not matched to a gene; V was cut back by 2 bases and J by 5 bases. Germline CDR1 SGHRS, CDR2 YFSETQ. The CDR3 DNA is TGCGCCAGCAGCTTAGGGACTAGTGGGACTCGAGATACGCAGTATTTT. Translated: CASSLGTSGTRDTQYF.

This clonotype was detected many times. The chain combines TRBV12-3 or TRBV12-4 with TRBJ1-1, with D possibly matching TRBD1 (6 bases). V lost 5 bases to trimming and J lost 3 bases, with 13 bases between them. This CDR3 has 14 amino acids. The CDR3 here is CASSPRDTYTEAFF. The CDR3, as DNA: TGTGCCAGCAGTCCCCGGGACACCTACACTGAAGCTTTCTTT.

Turning to this clonotype: This clone may be a read error of a much larger clone one base away. The chain has TRBV20-1 and TRBJ2-3; maybe TRBD1 (5 bases). The V gene's germline CDR1 is DFQATT and CDR2 SNEGSKA (reference sequence). Trimming took off 4 bases at V and 6 bases at J, with 14 bases between the two ends. CDR3 length: 13 residues. CDR3 amino acids: CSAIKGALDTQYF. CDR3 nucleotides: TGCAGTGCTATAAAAGGGGCCTTGGATACGCAGTATTTT.

The table lists this clonotype with many counts. The chain combines TRBV5-6 with TRBJ2-7; D is perhaps TRBD1 (7 bases). V gave up 4 bases and J gave up 6 bases, with 23 bases separating them. CDR3 length: 16 residues. Germline V gene data show CDR1 as SGHDT and CDR2 as YYEEEE. Written as DNA, the CDR3 is TGTGCCAGCAGCCTCCGGGGCGGGACAGCGGTGACCGAGCAGTACTTC. This sequence encodes CASSLRGGTAVTEQYF.

This clonotype appeared a few times. V and J are TRBV7-9 and TRBJ2-7; D ambiguous. CDR1 SEHNR and CDR2 FQNEAQ come from the germline V gene (reference sequence). The CDR3 is 13 residues long. Trimming took 5 bases from V and 1 from J, leaving 9 bases between them. This CDR3 is CASSDTGSYEQYF. CDR3 nucleotide sequence: TGTGCCAGCAGCGATACTGGTTCCTACGAGCAGTACTTC.

At least ten counts were recorded for this clonotype. This sequence joins TRBV20-1 and TRBJ1-3, with 8 bases lining up with TRBD1. The CDR3 runs to 14 residues. Trimming cost V 3 bases and J 5 bases; bases outside gene matches: 6. Germline CDR1 and CDR2: DFQATT and SNEGSKA (reference sequence). Here the CDR3 reads CSARQGALRNTIYF. CDR3 DNA: TGCAGTGCTAGGCAGGGGGCATTAAGAAACACCATATATTTT.

In this sample, this clonotype turned up many times. The gene calls are TRBV20-1 and TRBJ2-3; D remains ambiguous. The CDR3 is 14 amino acids. Deletions cut 5 bases from V and 0 bases from J, with 12 bases between. CDR1 DFQATT and CDR2 SNEGSKA come from the germline V gene (reference sequence). The CDR3 sequence: CSASAAASTDTQYF. CDR3 nucleotide sequence: TGCAGTGCTTCGGCAGCAGCTAGCACAGATACGCAGTATTTT.

This clonotype was observed many times. A read error may produce the germline difference seen at one junction end. The CDR3 loop is CASTLTGVGGTGELFF. Written as DNA, the CDR3 is TGTGCCAGCACCTTGACAGGGGTAGGGGGCACCGGGGAGCTGTTTTTT. The rearrangement joins TRBV5-5 to TRBJ2-2, with TRBD1 matching over 8 bases. This CDR3 has 16 amino acids. Germline V gene lookup returns CDR1 SGHKS and CDR2 YYEKEE (reference sequence).

This clonotype was found many times. The chain joins TRBV20-1 to TRBJ2-1; 8 nucleotides agree with TRBD2. This CDR3 has 14 amino acids. With 3 bases clipped from V and 12 bases from J, the junction kept 13 bases outside the gene matches. Looked up from germline, CDR1 is DFQATT and CDR2 is SNEGSKA (reference sequence). DNA for the CDR3: TGCAGTGCTAGTTTATATAGCGGGGCGAACGCGCAGTTCTTC. Translated, it gives CSASLYSGANAQFF.

This clonotype was seen at least ten times. The genes are TRBV10-3 and TRBJ2-5, with 8 nucleotides matching TRBD2. Germline loops: CDR1 ENHRY, CDR2 SYGVKD. There are 14 residues in the CDR3. The V gene end was trimmed by 6 bases and the J gene end by 5 bases; junction bases not matched to a gene: 8. In DNA, the CDR3 is TGTGCCATCAGGGACCGGGGACTAGGCGAGACCCAGTACTTC. This translates into CAIRDRGLGETQYF.

This clonotype was counted many times. V is TRBV5-1 and J is TRBJ2-3, with 8 bases fitting TRBD2. J gave up 4 bases and V 3 bases, and 16 bases lay outside the gene matches. CDR3 size: 18 residues. CDR1 is SGHRS, CDR2 YFSETQ, per germline. Written as DNA, the CDR3 is TGCGCCAGCAGCTCCCCCGGGACTAGTAATCCTTCCGCAGATACGCAGTATTTT. This encodes CASSSPGTSNPSADTQYF.

This clonotype has at least ten counts. V usage is TRBV7-2 and J usage is TRBJ1-2; TRBD1 aligns across 8 bases. Per germline, CDR1 SGHTA and CDR2 FQGNSA. The CDR3 sequence is 13 residues long. V lost 6 bases, J lost 6 bases, and 6 bases stayed unmatched. The CDR3 sequence: CASRAGGADGYTF. The CDR3 DNA reads TGTGCCAGCAGGGCAGGGGGCGCAGATGGCTACACCTTC. Together with reference TRBV7-2 and TRBJ1-2, the CDR3 gives the full variable domain: GAGVSQSPSNKVTEKGKDVELRCDPISGHTALYWYRQSLGQGLEFLIYFQGNSAPDKSGLPSDRFSAERTGGSVSTLTIQRTQQEDSAVYLCASRAGGADGYTFGSGTRLTVV.

This clonotype was found a few times. V and J are TRBV29-1 and TRBJ1-2; D perhaps matches TRBD1 (6 bases). CDR3 size: 13 residues. Per germline, CDR1 SQVTM and CDR2 ANQGSEA. V was clipped by 5 bases and J by 2 bases, with 12 bases between them. CDR3 protein: CSVIGGRNYGYTF. Written as DNA, the CDR3 is TGCAGCGTTATTGGGGGCCGAAACTATGGCTACACCTTC.

This clonotype was found many times. The V and J genes are TRBV5-1 and TRBJ1-1; D is uncertain. This CDR3 region has 14 residues. Germline V gene lookup returns CDR1 SGHRS and CDR2 YFSETQ. Trimming took 2 bases from V and 2 from J, leaving 10 bases between them. CDR3: CASSLSSANTEAFF. The CDR3 DNA reads as TGCGCCAGCAGCTTATCGTCCGCAAACACTGAAGCTTTCTTT.

This clonotype was recorded at least ten times. The J gene is TRBJ2-1, the V gene TRBV27; no firm D call. CDR1 MNHEY and CDR2 SMNVEV come from the germline V gene (reference sequence). V was shortened by 4 bases and J by 6 bases, with 13 bases between the two germline ends. This CDR3 is 14 amino acids long. Here the CDR3 reads CASSSLFSGNEQFF. The DNA for the CDR3 is TGTGCCAGCAGTTCCCTCTTCTCGGGCAATGAGCAGTTCTTC.

V and J are TRBV7-2 and TRBJ1-5; D might be TRBD1 (5 bases). Germline assignment: CDR1 SGHTA and CDR2 FQGNSA. The CDR3 length is 14 residues. V shed 6 bases and J shed 6 bases, with 15 bases lying between them. The CDR3 reads CASSRWQGGQPQHF. CDR3 coding DNA: TGTGCCAGCAGTCGCTGGCAGGGAGGTCAGCCCCAGCATTTT.

This clonotype was counted at least ten times. The gene calls are TRBV20-1 and TRBJ1-1; D possibly corresponds to TRBD1 (6 bases). Looked up from germline, CDR1 is DFQATT and CDR2 is SNEGSKA (reference sequence). Trimming cost V 0 bases and J 4 bases, with 12 bases left between them. The length of the CDR3 is 14 residues. The CDR3 loop reads CSARDARGATEAFF. The CDR3 nucleotides are TGCAGTGCTAGAGATGCCAGGGGCGCCACTGAAGCTTTCTTT.

Turning to this clonotype: A clone one base away is much larger, so this may be a read error. The chain employs TRBV20-1 and TRBJ2-3; D may be TRBD1 (7 bases). The CDR3 spans 14 residues. The germline CDR1 and CDR2 sequences are DFQATT and SNEGSKA (reference sequence). Trimming left V 7 bases short and J 0 bases short, with 14 bases between. Written as DNA, the CDR3 is TGCAGTGGCGTGACAGGGACTAGCACAGATACGCAGTATTTT. It specifies CSGVTGTSTDTQYF.

This clonotype was observed a handful of times. This rearrangement joins TRBV5-5 to TRBJ1-1, with TRBD1 identical over 9 bases. The junction had 13 bases not matched to a gene; V was cut back by 0 bases and J by 4 bases. The CDR3 contains 18 residues. Germline V gene data show CDR1 as SGHKS and CDR2 as YYEKEE (reference sequence). In nucleotides, the CDR3 is TGTGCCAGCAGCTTGGCCGTACAGGGGGCTTTCGTCAGCACTGAAGCTTTCTTT. This translates into CASSLAVQGAFVSTEAFF.